The entry below gives a single T cell receptor (beta chain) sequence along with its context. Antigen unknown. The source of the sample is a study of T cells after yellow fever vaccination. For the study at large: When fractions had low cell numbers, they were prepared with SMART-Seq v4 Ultra Low Input. The study's findings and limits: Reappearance after the booster was seen for most primary-vaccination clones, at 95% to 96% CD4 and around 90% CD8. Weaker, the secondary response had a peak occurring faster, on day 5 versus 15.

Generation of TCR cDNA used 5'RACE template switching (which added a universal primer site and UMIs). From the 5' RACE reads, TCRdb called clonotypes with MiXCR, one entry per CDR3 protein. The profile shows some 300,000 distinct CDR3 sequences, over 8.5% of them singletons. V lost 5 bases and J lost 1, with 13 bases in between. Germline V CDR1 and CDR2: SGHAT, FQNNGV. The CDR3 loop spans 15 amino acids. The receptor was derived from a man aged 18 to 30 who received the YFV17D yellow fever vaccine. The chain joins TRBV11-2 to TRBJ2-3, with D possibly matching TRBD2 (6 bases). Material: CD4+ T cells sorted from PBMCs, obtained 45 days after the yellow fever booster vaccination. The CDR3 nucleotides read TGTGCCAGCAGCAGAAGAGGCGGGGGCACAGATACGCAGTATTTT. Translating gives CASSRRGGGTDTQYF.